The 32 T cell receptor beta chains listed next were all sequenced from one sample in a study of T cells in Graves' hyperthyroidism and ophthalmopathy. Researchers took RNA transcripts and amplified the TCR beta CDR3 regions from them. The primer set for the first-round RT-PCR of the TCR CDR3 was HTBI. TCRdb reprocessed the multiplex PCR reads with MiXCR, giving one entry per CDR3 protein. The sample shows about half a million distinct CDR3 sequences, 20% of them seen only once. Sequenced: blood. These receptor sequences come from a man aged 18 to 29 with Graves' hyperthyroidism.

This clonotype was observed many times. The J gene is TRBJ1-2, the V gene TRBV7-9; D unclear. Germline V lookup: CDR1 SEHNR, CDR2 FQNEAQ (reference sequence). This CDR3 region has 15 residues. V was trimmed by 5 bases and J by 0 bases, leaving 13 bases between them. Here the CDR3 DNA reads TGTGCCAGCAGCACGGTTGGTAATCCTAACTATGGCTACACCTTC. This codes for CASSTVGNPNYGYTF.

The chain is built from TRBV6-1 and TRBJ1-1; D is perhaps TRBD1 (6 bases). The CDR3 loop spans 15 amino acids. Deletions cut 7 bases from V and 0 bases from J, with 15 bases between. From germline, CDR1 is MNHNS and CDR2 SASEGT. The chain's CDR3 is CASTTGGPMNTEAFF. CDR3 nucleotide sequence: TGTGCCAGCACCACGGGGGGCCCAATGAACACTGAAGCTTTCTTT.

This clonotype has only a few counts. This chain uses TRBV12-3 or TRBV12-4 with TRBJ2-2; a weak D match, TRBD2 (7 bases). The CDR3 totals 15 residues. The germline V and J ends were trimmed by 8 bases and 2 bases, with 15 bases remaining between them. The CDR3 loop is CASGEGGGNTGELFF. The CDR3 nucleotides are TGTGCCAGCGGGGAGGGAGGGGGAAACACCGGGGAGCTGTTTTTT.

This clonotype was counted at least ten times. The chain joins TRBV28 to TRBJ1-5, with 7 bases fitting TRBD1. This CDR3 region has 17 residues. Germline CDR1 MDHEN, CDR2 SYDVKM. V trimming: 2 bases; J trimming: 0 bases; junction bases outside the gene matches: 7. CDR3 protein: CASSLTDRAVSNQPQHF. The CDR3 bases are TGTGCCAGCAGTTTAACCGACAGGGCCGTTAGCAATCAGCCCCAGCATTTT.

This clonotype came up a few times. J is TRBJ2-7 and V is TRBV2; 8 nucleotides line up with TRBD1. The V gene end was trimmed by 5 bases and the J gene end by 3 bases; junction bases not matched to a gene: 6. The CDR3 totals 14 residues. The germline CDR1 and CDR2 sequences are SNHLY and FYNNEI. For the CDR3, the DNA is TGTGCCAGCAGTCGGGACAGGTCTCGCTACGAGCAGTACTTC. As protein: CASSRDRSRYEQYF.

This clonotype has a count of ten or more. The rearrangement uses TRBV6-5 and TRBJ2-2; D possibly matches TRBD1 or TRBD2 (5 bases each). This CDR3 has 13 residues. The germline V and J ends were trimmed by 0 bases and 9 bases, with 8 bases remaining between them. From germline, CDR1 is MNHEY and CDR2 SVGAGI. The CDR3 DNA is TGTGCCAGCAGTTACTCGAGGGGCAGGGAGCTGTTTTTT. Its translation is CASSYSRGRELFF.

There are many counts of this clonotype. The rearrangement joins TRBV28 to TRBJ2-7; a possible D gene is TRBD1 (6 bases). The CDR3 is 15 amino acids. The ends were cut back, 6 bases at V and 3 bases at J, with 18 bases in the middle. Germline CDR1 is MDHEN and CDR2 is SYDVKM. CDR3 sequence reads: CASREDPGAFYEQYF. The CDR3 nucleotides read TGTGCCAGCAGGGAGGACCCAGGGGCCTTCTACGAGCAGTACTTC. Complete variable domain (other parts from reference TRBV28 and TRBJ2-7): DVKVTQSSRYLVKRTGEKVFLECVQDMDHENMFWYRQDPGLGLRLIYFSYDVKMKEKGDIPEGYSVSREKKERFSLILESASTNQTSMYLCASREDPGAFYEQYFGPGTRLTVT.

This clonotype was recorded many times. The gene calls are TRBV3-1 and TRBJ2-5; D is ambiguous. Trimming took off 9 bases at V and 1 base at J, with 6 bases between the two ends. Germline loops: CDR1 LGHDT, CDR2 YNNKEL (reference sequence). This CDR3 region has 11 residues. The CDR3 reads CASRSQETQYF. CDR3 nucleotides: TGTGCCAGTAGGAGCCAAGAGACCCAGTACTTC.

This clonotype came up many times. CDR3 protein: CASSPGQDYYGYTF. CDR3 sequence (DNA): TGTGCCAGCAGCCCCGGGCAGGACTACTATGGCTACACCTTC. The chain uses TRBV12-3 or TRBV12-4 and TRBJ1-2; D ambiguous. This CDR3 is built from 14 residues. The V end was cut by 6 bases, the J end by 3 bases, with 14 bases between.

The J gene is TRBJ2-2, the V gene TRBV9; D not resolved. The V end was cut by 1 base, the J end by 4 bases, with 23 bases between. In germline, CDR1 is SGDLS, CDR2 YYNGEE. There are 19 residues in the CDR3. CDR3 loop: CASSVSPHRTDESTGELFF. CDR3 sequence (DNA): TGTGCCAGCAGCGTATCTCCCCACCGAACAGACGAAAGCACCGGGGAGCTGTTTTTT.

This clonotype showed up many times. This chain connects TRBV20-1 to TRBJ2-7, with 7 nucleotides matching TRBD2. Germline lookup yields CDR1 DFQATT and CDR2 SNEGSKA (reference sequence). The CDR3 has 13 residues. V gave up 4 bases and J gave up 7 bases; unmatched junction bases: 10. The DNA for the CDR3 is TGCAGTGCTACCCGCCGACTAGCTTTTGAGCAGTACTTC. Protein: CSATRRLAFEQYF.

The sample holds many counts of this clonotype. V gene TRBV28 combines with J gene TRBJ2-7; a weak D match, TRBD2 (5 bases). The CDR3 extends over 13 amino acids. The ends were cut back, 6 bases at V and 5 bases at J, with 14 bases in the middle. CDR1 and CDR2 (germline): MDHEN, SYDVKM. CDR3 in DNA: TGTGCCAGCAGCGGCCGGAGGATTGACGAGCAGTACTTC. Translating gives CASSGRRIDEQYF.

This clonotype was recorded only once. It may be a read error: a sequence one base away is much more abundant. J is TRBJ1-5 and V is TRBV6-2 or TRBV6-3; tentative D call: TRBD1 (6 bases). This CDR3 spans 14 amino acids. Trimming cost V 1 base and J 5 bases, with 9 bases left between them. Germline V gives CDR1 MNHEY, CDR2 SVGEGT. CDR3 loop: CASSYLQGDQPQHF. CDR3 in DNA: TGTGCCAGCAGTTACTTACAGGGCGATCAGCCCCAGCATTTT.

Concerning this clonotype: This may be a read error, as it is one base from a much larger clone. The V and J genes are TRBV4-2 and TRBJ2-5; 7 bases line up with TRBD2. This CDR3 comprises 15 residues. From germline, CDR1 is LGHNA and CDR2 YNFKEQ. The V gene end was trimmed by 3 bases and the J gene end by 2 bases; junction bases not matched to a gene: 6. DNA for the CDR3: TGTGCCAGCAGCCATGGTCCAGCGGGGCAAGAGACCCAGTACTTC. This gives the protein CASSHGPAGQETQYF.

In this sample, this clonotype turned up a few times. This chain links TRBV18 with TRBJ1-5; 8 bases map to TRBD1. The germline CDR1 and CDR2 sequences are KGHSH and LQKENI. The junction had 13 bases not matched to a gene; V was cut back by 8 bases and J by 4 bases. This CDR3 comprises 16 residues. CDR3 nucleotides: TGTGCCAGCGGATCCGGGACAGGACTTCGTAATCAGCCCCAGCATTTT. Amino acids: CASGSGTGLRNQPQHF.

This clonotype was seen just once. A much larger clonotype is one base distant, so this may be a read error. The rearrangement joins TRBV28 to TRBJ2-7; tentative D call: TRBD2 (6 bases). The length of the CDR3 is 13 residues. Trimming shortened V by 6 bases and J by 5 bases, and 14 bases separated the two germline ends. Germline V gene sequence: CDR1 MDHEN, CDR2 SYDVKM. The CDR3 DNA sequence: TGTGCCAGCAGCGAGGGGCGGGAAGACGAGCAGTACTTC. It specifies CASSEGREDEQYF.

This clonotype was detected many times. The rearrangement links TRBV24-1 to TRBJ2-2; unclear D gene. Trimming shortened V by 9 bases and J by 1 base, and 11 bases separated the two germline ends. Germline lookup yields CDR1 KGHDR and CDR2 SFDVKD. The CDR3 totals 14 residues. The CDR3 is CATFRVVNTGELFF. DNA for the CDR3: TGTGCCACCTTTCGAGTCGTGAACACCGGGGAGCTGTTTTTT.

This clonotype was counted many times. For the CDR3, the DNA is TGTGCCAGCAGCTTAGACAGGGTGACGGCTGGCTACACCTTC. Residues: CASSLDRVTAGYTF. V is TRBV7-8 and J is TRBJ1-2; D may be TRBD1 (6 bases). This CDR3 comprises 14 residues. The germline V gene encodes CDR1 SGHVS and CDR2 FQNEAQ. Trimming removed 1 base at V and 7 bases at J, with 13 bases between.

This clonotype was counted between two and nine times. CDR3 protein: CASSFRDRGPNEQYF. The CDR3 DNA reads as TGTGCCAGCAGCTTCCGGGACAGGGGGCCAAACGAGCAGTACTTC. The V call is TRBV7-9, the J call TRBJ2-7, with TRBD1 matching over 12 bases. Germline V lookup: CDR1 SEHNR, CDR2 FQNEAQ (reference sequence). The CDR3 extends over 15 amino acids. J was trimmed by 5 bases and V by 3 bases; bases with no gene match: 5.

The V gene is TRBV13, the J gene TRBJ1-1; D is unclear. The CDR3 spans 14 residues. Germline CDR1 is PRHDT and CDR2 is FYEKMQ (reference sequence). The V gene lost 0 bases and the J gene lost 1 base, with 6 bases spanning the gap. CDR3 sequence: CASSLGDQNTEAFF. CDR3 nucleotide sequence: TGTGCCAGCAGCTTAGGAGACCAGAACACTGAAGCTTTCTTT.

This clonotype was counted ten times or more. The chain has TRBV5-1 and TRBJ1-1; 7 bases fit TRBD1. Trimming took 0 bases from V and 3 from J; bases not matched to a gene: 5. Germline V lookup: CDR1 SGHRS, CDR2 YFSETQ. This CDR3 is built from 15 residues. Here the CDR3 DNA reads TGCGCCAGCAGCTTGGACCAGGGGGGGGACACTGAAGCTTTCTTT. It codes for CASSLDQGGDTEAFF.

The sample holds many counts of this clonotype. V and J are TRBV5-6 and TRBJ1-2; 7 nucleotides align to TRBD1. CDR3 length equals 14 residues. CDR1 is SGHDT and CDR2 is YYEEEE in the germline V gene. The V segment lost 2 bases and the J segment 6 bases; nucleotides outside the gene matches: 7. This chain's CDR3 is CASSFGRQGHGYTF. In DNA, the CDR3 is TGTGCCAGCAGCTTCGGTCGACAGGGTCATGGCTACACCTTC.

This clonotype was observed at least ten times. The chain couples TRBV28 to TRBJ2-7, with unresolved D. Germline V gene lookup returns CDR1 MDHEN and CDR2 SYDVKM. V was trimmed by 5 bases and J by 1 base, leaving 6 bases between them. This CDR3 is 12 amino acids long. CDR3 sequence: CASSHGSYEQYF. The CDR3 DNA reads as TGTGCCAGCAGTCACGGGTCCTACGAGCAGTACTTC.

This clonotype was seen at least ten times. This chain's CDR3 is CASTHRAAGYTF. The CDR3 DNA reads as TGTGCCAGCACCCATCGGGCAGCTGGCTACACCTTC. The chain recombines TRBV5-5 with TRBJ1-2; D unclear. Germline V gives CDR1 SGHKS, CDR2 YYEKEE (reference sequence). There are 12 residues in the CDR3. V was clipped by 6 bases and J by 7 bases, with 13 bases between them.

In this sample, this clonotype turned up a few times. A much larger clone is a single base away; this may be a read error. The rearrangement joins TRBV4-1 to TRBJ2-5; D uncertain. Per germline, CDR1 MGHRA and CDR2 YSYEKL. The CDR3 consists of 16 residues. The CDR3 region is CASSQDRWQYQETKYF. For the CDR3, the DNA is TGCGCCAGCAGCCAAGATCGGTGGCAGTACCAAGAGACCAAGTACTTC.

This clonotype was seen more than once but under ten times. The chain combines TRBV12-3 or TRBV12-4 with TRBJ1-5; D gene unclear. The CDR3 runs 14 residues. The V end was cut by 2 bases, the J end by 6 bases, with 11 bases between. The CDR3 reads CASSLRVGPQPQHF. The CDR3 DNA reads as TGTGCCAGCAGTTTACGTGTAGGGCCTCAGCCCCAGCATTTT.

Only a few counts were recorded for this clonotype. The chain joins TRBV27 to TRBJ2-2; D gene ambiguous. CDR1 is MNHEY and CDR2 is SMNVEV in the germline V gene (reference sequence). Trimming removed 4 bases from V and 0 bases from J, with 6 bases in between. The CDR3 loop spans 14 amino acids. The CDR3 reads CASSYQANTGELFF. CDR3 DNA sequence: TGTGCCAGCAGTTACCAGGCGAACACCGGGGAGCTGTTTTTT.

With respect to this clonotype: One junction end disagrees with the germline gene, perhaps due to a read error. This rearrangement joins TRBV12-3 or TRBV12-4 to TRBJ2-4, with unresolved D. The CDR3 has 14 amino acids. The CDR3 sequence: CASRNSLAKNIKYF. In DNA, the CDR3 is TGTGCCAGCAGAAACAGCTTAGCCAAAAACATTAAGTACTTC.

This clonotype has at least ten counts. The rearrangement uses TRBV12-3 or TRBV12-4 and TRBJ1-1; no reliable D call. V was cut by 2 bases and J by 3 bases, with 10 bases left in between. This CDR3 region has 14 residues. CDR3 nucleotides: TGTGCCAGCAGTTTAATAGGCGGCTACACTGAAGCTTTCTTT. This encodes CASSLIGGYTEAFF.

This clonotype was seen a few times. The genes are TRBV12-3 or TRBV12-4 and TRBJ2-3; a possible D gene is TRBD2 (5 bases). V lost 3 bases and J 6 bases, leaving 16 bases between the germline ends. CDR3 length: 15 residues. CDR3 sequence: CASSLSGLATDTQYF. CDR3 DNA: TGTGCCAGCAGTTTGTCTGGTCTAGCAACCGATACGCAGTATTTT.

In this sample, this clonotype turned up many times. The V and J genes are TRBV27 and TRBJ2-7; no clear D. V was pared by 3 bases and J by 0 bases, with 9 bases between. CDR3 size: 14 residues. The germline gives CDR1 MNHEY, CDR2 SMNVEV (reference sequence). In nucleotides, the CDR3 is TGTGCCAGCAGTTTGGGCATAAGCTCCTACGAGCAGTACTTC. Translating it yields CASSLGISSYEQYF.

The CDR3 DNA is TGTGCCACCAGTGATTTCGTGTGCTCATTCCCGGGCCCCTCGGGGGCTTTCTTT. This sequence encodes CATSDFVCSFPGPSGAFF. This rearrangement joins TRBV24-1 to TRBJ1-1; D ambiguous. This CDR3 comprises 18 residues. V was pared by 1 base and J by 11 bases, with 28 bases between. Germline lookup yields CDR1 KGHDR and CDR2 SFDVKD.